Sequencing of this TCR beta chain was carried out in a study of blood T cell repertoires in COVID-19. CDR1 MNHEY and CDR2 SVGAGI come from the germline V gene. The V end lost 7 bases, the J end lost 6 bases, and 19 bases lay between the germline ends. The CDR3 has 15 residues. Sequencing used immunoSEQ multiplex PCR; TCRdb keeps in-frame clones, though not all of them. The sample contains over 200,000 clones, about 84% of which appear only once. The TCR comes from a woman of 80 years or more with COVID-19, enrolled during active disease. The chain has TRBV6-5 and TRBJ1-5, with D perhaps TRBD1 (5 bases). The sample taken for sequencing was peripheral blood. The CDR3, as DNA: TGTGCCAGCAAGGATACCTCAGGGCATGGTCAGCCCCAGCATTTT. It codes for CASKDTSGHGQPQHF.